This T cell receptor (beta chain) was sequenced for a study of patients and donors after allogeneic stem cell transplantation. Germline loops: CDR1 SGHAT, CDR2 FQDESV (reference sequence). V dropped 1 base and J dropped 4 bases, with 13 bases sitting between them. This CDR3 is 16 amino acids long. TCRdb called the RT-PCR reads again in MiXCR, with one record for every CDR3 protein. The data hold approximately 21,000 distinct CDR3 sequences, with approximately 28% observed a single time. The clonotype originates from a human donor who was either an allogeneic HSCT recipient or a stem cell or donor lymphocyte infusion donor (not recorded which). It is not recorded whose cells these are; they may come from a transplant donor. Sequencing was done on a sample of blood, either unsorted or a sorted T cell fraction (not recorded which). V is TRBV11-1 and J is TRBJ2-2; the D call may be TRBD1 or TRBD2 (5 bases each). The CDR3 bases are TGTGCCAGCAGCTTAGGGGACGGGCGAGGCACCGGGGAGCTGTTTTTT. This encodes CASSLGDGRGTGELFF.